Described below is a single TCR beta chain sequence and its context. Germline V gives CDR1 LGHDT, CDR2 YNNKEL (reference sequence). V trimming: 5 bases; J trimming: 1 base; junction bases outside the gene matches: 1. The CDR3 is made up of 14 amino acids. In the source study's methods: By means of reference gene primer amplification, nucleated cell counts were estimated. The data were produced by immunoSEQ multiplex PCR, yet TCRdb's version contains in-frame clones alone and is incomplete. That table supplies the V and J calls and clone size; D and trimming were determined from the DNA. The sample has 110,000 or so clones; more than 70% are singletons. The sample originates from a study of blood T cell repertoires in COVID-19. Turning to the study itself: From the United States, Italy and Spain came samples of acute and convalescent COVID-19.

The sequenced sample consisted of peripheral blood. The chain has TRBV3-1 (or the pseudogene TRBV3-2) and TRBJ2-3; 9 bases are a match to TRBD2. The receptor was derived from a woman between 55 and 75 years old with COVID-19, enrolled during active disease. CDR3 in amino acids: CASSASGGTDTQYF. For the CDR3, the DNA is TGTGCCAGCAGCGCTAGCGGGGGCACAGATACGCAGTATTTT.